A selection of T cell receptor beta chains follows, all from one sample in a study of CD8+ T cells in alopecia areata. Profiling relied on immunoSEQ multiplex PCR, and the TCRdb table lists in-frame clones only, not all of them. The sample contains 130,000 to 150,000 clones, 45% to 60% of which appear only once. Sequencing was carried out using CD4+ T cells sorted from blood. The receptors originated from a human donor with alopecia areata. The CDR3 runs from the conserved cysteine through the conserved F or W. The order of the fields is V gene, D gene, clone size, J gene, CDR3 DNA, CDR3 protein. The D gene is left open where the match is weak. For some rows the clone size is stated as once, few or many, or as a class when expanded; others skip it.

TRBV4-1	NA	NA	TRBJ2-3	TGCGCCAGCAGCCAAGTGGCGGGTCTAGCGACAAGCACAGATACGCAGTATTTT	CASSQVAGLATSTDTQYF
TRBV29-1	NA	NA	TRBJ2-1	TGCAGCGTTGTGAGAACTTTCAATGAGCAGTTCTTC	CSVVRTFNEQFF
TRBV15	NA	NA	TRBJ1-2	TGTGCCACCAGCGGAGAAGCTGGCTATGGCTACACCTTC	CATSGEAGYGYTF
TRBV23-1	NA	few	TRBJ2-7	TGCGCCAGCAGTCTTAACGGAATGACCTACGAGCAGTACTTC	CASSLNGMTYEQYF
TRBV18	TRBD2	few	TRBJ2-5	TGTGCCAGCTCCGTGAGACTAGCGGGAGACCAAGAGACCCAGTACTTC	CASSVRLAGDQETQYF
TRBV6-5	TRBD1	NA	TRBJ2-5	TGTGCCAGCAGTTTCCGGACAGGGATGTACCAAGAGACCCAGTACTTC	CASSFRTGMYQETQYF
TRBV28	NA	NA	TRBJ2-1	TGTGCCAGCAGTTTAGCAGGGACCATATACAATGAGCAGTTCTTC	CASSLAGTIYNEQFF
TRBV7-8	TRBD1	few	TRBJ2-5	TGTGCCAGCAGCTTAGCTTCGACAGGGGCCGGTCAAGAGACCCAGTACTTC	CASSLASTGAGQETQYF
TRBV4-1	TRBD1	NA	TRBJ2-1	TGCGCCAGCAGTCGGGGACAGGGGCCCTACAATGAGCAGTTCTTC	CASSRGQGPYNEQFF
TRBV2	NA	NA	TRBJ2-7	TGTGCCAGCACTGAGGCCTACGAGCAGTACTTC	CASTEAYEQYF
TRBV29-1	TRBD1	NA	TRBJ2-3	TGCAGCGTGGGGGGACAGGGAGGTTTCGGTACGCAGTATTTT	CSVGGQGGFGTQYF
TRBV30	NA	NA	TRBJ2-7	TGTGCCTGGGAGGATACCTACGAGCAGTACTTC	CAWEDTYEQYF
TRBV11-2	NA	few	TRBJ2-2	TGTGCCAGCAGCTTAGTGGCGGGGGCCAACACCGGGGAGCTGTTTTTT	CASSLVAGANTGELFF
TRBV7-2	NA	NA	TRBJ2-5	TGTGCCAGCAGCCTATTGCCGAGGGACCAGTACTTC	CASSLLPRDQYF
TRBV5-1	NA	NA	TRBJ2-2	TGCGCCAGCAGCTTGGGGAACACCGGGGAGCTGTTTTTT	CASSLGNTGELFF
TRBV2	TRBD2	few	TRBJ2-1	TGTGCCAGCCTAATGGGACTAGCGGGATATTATGAGCAGTTCTTC	CASLMGLAGYYEQFF
TRBV7-9	TRBD1	few	TRBJ1-2	TGTGCCAGCAGCCCGCCGGGACAGGGTATCTATGGCTACACCTTC	CASSPPGQGIYGYTF
TRBV5-1	NA	NA	TRBJ1-1	TGCGCCAGCAGCTTAGTTGCGGGGAACACTGAAGCTTTCTTT	CASSLVAGNTEAFF
TRBV29-1	NA	NA	TRBJ1-4	TGCAGCGTTGAGGAACAGTCCAATGAAAAACTGTTTTTT	CSVEEQSNEKLFF
TRBV4-1	TRBD1	NA	TRBJ1-2	TGCGCCAGCAGCCACGGGACAGGGGTGGGCGGCTACACCTTC	CASSHGTGVGGYTF
TRBV27	NA	NA	TRBJ2-6	TGTGCCAGCAGTCCCCCCCTTCCGCCTATTTACTCTGGGGCCAACGTCCTGACTTTC	CASSPPLPPIYSGANVLTF
TRBV28	TRBD1	NA	TRBJ1-5	TGTGCCAGCTTTTCAATCAGGACAGGGGAAAATCAGCCCCAGCATTTT	CASFSIRTGENQPQHF
TRBV29-1	NA	few	TRBJ2-1	TGCAGCGTTGAAGATCTTGAGAGCTCCTACAATGAGCAGTTCTTC	CSVEDLESSYNEQFF
TRBV5-1	TRBD2	NA	TRBJ2-7	TGCGCCAGCAGCTACTCCGGGACTAGCGGGACCGAGCAGTACTTC	CASSYSGTSGTEQYF
TRBV7-2	NA	NA	TRBJ2-3	TGTGCCAGCAGCCTTGGACCGGGTATGGATACGCAGTATTTT	CASSLGPGMDTQYF
TRBV9	NA	NA	TRBJ2-7	TGTGCCAGCGGCCCAAGCCCACACGACGAGCAGTACTTC	CASGPSPHDEQYF
TRBV29-1	TRBD1	NA	TRBJ2-7	TGCAGCGTTCGTTTGGACAGGGGATTCGAGCAGTACTTC	CSVRLDRGFEQYF
TRBV29-1	NA	few	TRBJ2-5	TGCAGCGTTGAAGGGAAAGAGACCCAGTACTTC	CSVEGKETQYF
TRBV9	NA	once	TRBJ2-7	TGTGCCAGCAGCGTAGAGCAGGGACCCTACGAGCAGTACTTC	CASSVEQGPYEQYF
TRBV5-1	NA	NA	TRBJ1-1	TGCGCCAGCAGCTTGGACGGGACACTGGTTAAAGCTTTCTTT	CASSLDGTLVKAFF
TRBV10-3	NA	NA	TRBJ2-5	TGTGCCATCAGCTACACCCTAGAGACCCAGTACTTC	CAISYTLETQYF
TRBV29-1	TRBD1	few	TRBJ1-1	TGCAGCGCCATGGGGACAGCCTACACTGAAGCTTTCTTT	CSAMGTAYTEAFF
TRBV29-1	TRBD2	few	TRBJ2-2	TGCAGCGTCTTGATAGCGGGAGGGCCCGCCGGGGAGCTGTTTTTT	CSVLIAGGPAGELFF
TRBV28	NA	NA	TRBJ2-7	TGTGCCAGCAGTTTAGAACGGCTACTGAGGAGCTACGAGCAGTACTTC	CASSLERLLRSYEQYF
TRBV30	NA	NA	TRBJ1-1	TGTGCCTGGAACCTGGGGCAGCTGGCTTTCTTT	CAWNLGQLAFF
TRBV6-6	NA	NA	TRBJ2-7	TGTGCCAGCAGATCCAATTACGAGCAGTACTTC	CASRSNYEQYF
TRBV29-1	NA	NA	TRBJ1-1	TGCAGCGTCTCCGGGGTTATGAACACTGAAGCTTTCTTT	CSVSGVMNTEAFF
TRBV29-1	NA	NA	TRBJ1-1	TGCAGCGTTGGTCGGGATAGACCTTTCTTT	CSVGRDRPFF
TRBV30	NA	NA	TRBJ2-7	TGTGCCTGGAGTGTTTTGGAGTCTCAGTACTTC	CAWSVLESQYF
TRBV15	TRBD2	few	TRBJ2-2	TGTGCCACCAGCAGAGATCGACTAGCGGGAGTAAGAGGGGAGCTGTTTTTT	CATSRDRLAGVRGELFF
TRBV19	NA	NA	TRBJ2-5	TGTGCCAGTAGTATAGAGGGGCAAGAGACCCAGTACTTC	CASSIEGQETQYF
TRBV11-2	NA	NA	TRBJ2-1	TGTGCCAGCAGCTTAGAACATAACGATGAGCAGTTCTTC	CASSLEHNDEQFF
TRBV2	TRBD2	NA	TRBJ2-7	TGTGCCAGCAGGTTTAGCGGGAGCTCCTACGAGCAGTACTTC	CASRFSGSSYEQYF
TRBV5-1	TRBD1	NA	TRBJ1-1	TGCGCCAGCAGCGGATCGACAGGGACTGAAGCTTTCTTT	CASSGSTGTEAFF
TRBV5-4	NA	NA	TRBJ2-3	TGTGCCAGCAGCCCTGAAGACAGCACAGATACGCAGTATTTT	CASSPEDSTDTQYF
TRBV7-2	NA	few	TRBJ1-4	TGTGCCAGCAGCCCCTGGGACGGTGAAAAACTGTTTTTT	CASSPWDGEKLFF
TRBV5-1	NA	NA	TRBJ1-3	TGCGCCAGCAGCTTCTCCGTGTTAGCTGGAAACACCATATATTTT	CASSFSVLAGNTIYF
TRBV18	NA	few	TRBJ2-7	TGTGCCAGCTCACTCGACACCTCTTACGAGCAGTACTTC	CASSLDTSYEQYF
TRBV28	NA	NA	TRBJ2-2	TGTGCCAGCAGTTCGGGACAGAACACCGGGGAGCTGTTTTTT	CASSSGQNTGELFF
TRBV29-1	TRBD1	NA	TRBJ2-5	TGCAGCGCCGGGACAGGGGAAAGGGTTGGGACCCAGTACTTC	CSAGTGERVGTQYF
TRBV29-1	NA	NA	TRBJ2-1	TGCAGCGTTGATTGGCAGGACTCCTACAATGAGCAGTTCTTC	CSVDWQDSYNEQFF
TRBV29-1	TRBD2	NA	TRBJ2-1	TGCAGCGTTCGAGCGGGAGGGGCAGATGAGCAGTTCTTC	CSVRAGGADEQFF